These 22 T cell receptor beta chains were sequenced from one sample in a study of OX40 agonist ivuxolimab in advanced cancers. The table came from immunoSEQ multiplex PCR; TCRdb's copy has only in-frame clones and leaves some out. This sample yields some 74,000 clones, of which approximately 90% are seen a single time; around 0.98% belongs to the top ten. The source material was CD4+ or CD8+ T cells sorted from blood, sampled in a trial of the OX40 agonist ivuxolimab. All receptors derive from an adult with an advanced solid tumor such as melanoma, head and neck, liver or kidney cancer.

V and J are TRBV29-1 and TRBJ1-4; 7 bases map to TRBD1. The CDR3 spans 13 residues. CDR1 and CDR2 from the germline V gene are SQVTM and ANQGSEA. The ends lost 7 bases at V and 6 bases at J; junction bases unmatched: 8. The CDR3 sequence: CSAGSGQYEKLFF. As DNA, the CDR3 is TGCAGCGCTGGATCGGGACAGTATGAAAAACTGTTTTTT.

This chain uses TRBV5-1 with TRBJ2-1; 9 bases align to TRBD2. V gave up 6 bases and J gave up 9 bases; unmatched junction bases: 7. The length of the CDR3 is 13 residues. The V gene's germline CDR1 is SGHRS and CDR2 YFSETQ. The CDR3 region is CASTETSGGEQFF. The CDR3 nucleotides are TGCGCCAGCACCGAGACTAGCGGTGGTGAGCAGTTCTTC.

The V call is TRBV28, the J call TRBJ1-2; D may be TRBD1 (5 bases). Per the germline V gene, CDR1 is MDHEN and CDR2 is SYDVKM. The CDR3 totals 17 residues. V was trimmed by 5 bases and J by 8 bases, leaving 27 bases between them. CDR3: CASSRVSFRRVRDGYTF. CDR3 coding DNA: TGTGCCAGCAGTAGGGTGTCATTTCGGAGGGTGCGGGACGGCTACACCTTC.

V usage is TRBV10-3 and J usage is TRBJ2-3; D might be TRBD1 (6 bases). Germline-derived CDR1 and CDR2 are ENHRY and SYGVKD. This CDR3 has 13 amino acids. The V end lost 4 bases, the J end lost 1 base, and 6 bases lay between the germline ends. The CDR3 DNA reads as TGTGCCATCAGTGCAGGGGGCACAGATACGCAGTATTTT. As protein: CAISAGGTDTQYF.

The chain combines TRBV7-9 with TRBJ2-3, with no clear D. With 5 bases removed from V and 4 bases from J, the gap between germline ends came to 13 bases. The CDR3 has 14 amino acids. In germline, CDR1 is SEHNR, CDR2 FQNEAQ (reference sequence). The CDR3 sequence: CASSRPLNPDTQYF. The CDR3 bases are TGTGCCAGCAGCCGACCCCTGAATCCAGATACGCAGTATTTT. Together with reference TRBV7-9 and TRBJ2-3, the CDR3 gives the full variable domain: DTGVSQNPRHKITKRGQNVTFRCDPISEHNRLYWYRQTLGQGPEFLTYFQNEAQLEKSRLLSDRFSAERPKGSFSTLEIQRTEQGDSAMYLCASSRPLNPDTQYFGPGTRLTVL.

V usage is TRBV30 and J usage is TRBJ1-2; D is possibly TRBD1 (6 bases). The CDR3 has 14 amino acids. The germline CDR1 and CDR2 sequences are GTSNPN and SVGIG (reference sequence). The germline V and J ends were trimmed by 0 bases and 2 bases, with 10 bases remaining between them. Written as DNA, the CDR3 is TGTGCCTGGAGTGTAGGGGGGGTCAACTATGGCTACACCTTC. This translates into CAWSVGGVNYGYTF.

This clone was found a few times. The chain joins TRBV7-8 to TRBJ2-7; the D gene is possibly TRBD2 (5 bases). The CDR3 sequence is 14 residues long. Germline V gene lookup returns CDR1 SGHVS and CDR2 FQNEAQ. Trimming shortened V by 3 bases and J by 0 bases, and 9 bases separated the two germline ends. This CDR3 reads CASSFGADSYEQYF. The CDR3 coding sequence is TGTGCCAGCAGCTTTGGAGCGGACTCCTACGAGCAGTACTTC.

The J gene is TRBJ1-2, the V gene TRBV28; 7 bases are a match to TRBD1. The J segment lost 4 bases and the V segment lost 7 bases, leaving 6 bases of the junction unmatched. The CDR3 has 13 amino acids. CDR1 is MDHEN, CDR2 SYDVKM, per germline. The CDR3 DNA follows: TGTGCCAGCATGACCGACAGGGTCTATGGCTACACCTTC. Amino acids: CASMTDRVYGYTF.

The rearrangement links TRBV5-6 to TRBJ2-5, with D hard to call. Trimming removed 0 bases at V and 3 bases at J, with 3 bases between. CDR3 length equals 12 residues. CDR1 is SGHDT, CDR2 YYEEEE, per germline. CDR3 DNA sequence: TGTGCCAGCAGCTTGGTCGAAGAGACCCAGTACTTC. Amino acids: CASSLVEETQYF.

This rearrangement joins TRBV6-1 to TRBJ1-2, with D maybe TRBD1 (5 bases). V was clipped by 8 bases and J by 3 bases, with 10 bases between them. Germline V gene sequence: CDR1 MNHNS, CDR2 SASEGT. CDR3 length equals 12 residues. CDR3 DNA: TGTGCCAGCTCCAGGGTCGACTATGGCTACACCTTC. It codes for CASSRVDYGYTF.

Worth noting for this clone: The same CDR3 is also encoded by other DNA sequences in this sample. CDR3 loop: CASSLGGNYGYTF. The CDR3 DNA is TGTGCCAGCAGCTTGGGGGGGAACTATGGCTACACCTTC. The J gene is TRBJ1-2, the V gene TRBV5-6, with D tentatively TRBD1 (5 bases). The CDR3 consists of 13 residues. CDR1 is SGHDT, CDR2 YYEEEE, per germline. V was trimmed by 0 bases and J by 2 bases, leaving 5 bases between them. The complete variable domain, with remaining parts taken from reference TRBV5-6 and TRBJ1-2, reads DAGVTQSPTHLIKTRGQQVTLRCSPKSGHDTVSWYQQALGQGPQFIFQYYEEEERQRGNFPDRFSGHQFPNYSSELNVNALLLGDSALYLCASSLGGNYGYTFGSGTRLTVV.

This chain joins TRBV11-3 and TRBJ2-2; 7 nucleotides align to TRBD2. CDR1 is SGHNT and CDR2 is YENEEA in the germline V gene. The length of the CDR3 is 16 residues. V was pared by 6 bases and J by 4 bases, with 11 bases of the junction left unmatched. CDR3 nucleotides: TGTGCCAGCAGAGGCGGGAGCCGTTGGGGCACCGGGGAGCTGTTTTTT. Translating gives CASRGGSRWGTGELFF.

The chain has TRBV18 and TRBJ2-2; D is unclear. Germline V gene sequence: CDR1 KGHSH, CDR2 LQKENI. The V gene lost 3 bases and the J gene lost 3 bases, with 17 bases spanning the gap. The CDR3 length is 17 residues. CDR3: CASSPAPRSSDTGELFF. DNA for the CDR3: TGTGCCAGCTCACCGGCGCCCAGATCAAGCGACACCGGGGAGCTGTTTTTT. The entire variable domain, with the rest obtained from reference TRBV18 and TRBJ2-2, is as follows: NAGVMQNPRHLVRRRGQEARLRCSPMKGHSHVYWYRQLPEEGLKFMVYLQKENIIDESGMPKERFSAEFPKEGPSILRIQQVVRGDSAAYFCASSPAPRSSDTGELFFGEGSRLTVL.

V is TRBV27 and J is TRBJ2-7, with 7 bases matching TRBD2. Looked up from germline, CDR1 is MNHEY and CDR2 is SMNVEV (reference sequence). This CDR3 is built from 13 residues. The J segment lost 0 bases and the V segment lost 6 bases, leaving 2 bases of the junction unmatched. The CDR3 DNA sequence: TGTGCCAGCAGAGGACTAGTCTCCTACGAGCAGTACTTC. The encoded protein is CASRGLVSYEQYF.

This sequence joins TRBV11-1 and TRBJ2-3; 9 bases are a match to TRBD2. The CDR3 runs 15 residues. Germline CDR1 SGHAT, CDR2 FQDESV (reference sequence). The V and J ends lost 5 bases and 6 bases, in that order; junction bases with no gene match: 9. The CDR3 DNA sequence: TGTGCCAGCAGCCCTTGGGCTAGCGGGACTGATACGCAGTATTTT. This sequence encodes CASSPWASGTDTQYF.

The V and J genes are TRBV7-2 and TRBJ1-2, with TRBD1 identical over 7 bases. The V segment lost 2 bases and the J segment 3 bases; nucleotides outside the gene matches: 0. CDR1 and CDR2 (germline): SGHTA, FQGNSA. The CDR3 extends over 13 amino acids. CDR3 DNA: TGTGCCAGCAGCTTACAGGGGGACTATGGCTACACCTTC. Protein sequence: CASSLQGDYGYTF.

This sequence joins TRBV27 and TRBJ2-2, with TRBD2 identical over 9 bases. The germline gives CDR1 MNHEY, CDR2 SMNVEV (reference sequence). CDR3 length: 18 residues. V shed 7 bases, J shed 5 bases, and the junction held 17 bases outside the gene matches. CDR3: CASNDQGSSGRRTGELFF. CDR3 DNA: TGTGCCAGCAACGATCAGGGTTCCAGCGGGAGGAGGACCGGGGAGCTGTTTTTT.

The chain has TRBV28 and TRBJ2-7; no reliable D call. Germline V gene sequence: CDR1 MDHEN, CDR2 SYDVKM. V lost 5 bases, J lost 6 bases, and 11 bases lay in between. The length of the CDR3 is 12 residues. This CDR3 reads CASSPGGFEQYF. In nucleotides, the CDR3 is TGTGCCAGCAGTCCGGGCGGTTTCGAGCAGTACTTC.

This clone was seen once. This chain connects TRBV10-3 to TRBJ2-2; 11 nucleotides agree with TRBD2. Unmatched junction bases numbered 2, after V lost 0 bases and J lost 5 bases. Germline-derived CDR1 and CDR2 are ENHRY and SYGVKD. CDR3 size: 16 residues. This chain's CDR3 is CAISESSSGGTGELFF. CDR3 nucleotide sequence: TGTGCCATCAGTGAGTCATCTAGCGGGGGGACCGGGGAGCTGTTTTTT.

The table lists this clone with a count of one. The rearrangement joins TRBV6-6 to TRBJ2-1, with D possibly TRBD1 on 6 matching bases. V was pared by 6 bases and J by 6 bases, with 15 bases between. CDR1 and CDR2 from the germline V gene are MNHNY and SVGAGI (reference sequence). The CDR3 is made up of 14 amino acids. The CDR3 is CASRGQIGANEQFF. CDR3 sequence (DNA): TGTGCCAGCAGAGGACAGATCGGGGCCAATGAGCAGTTCTTC.

The chain employs TRBV10-3 and TRBJ2-7; the match to TRBD1 covers 8 bases. V gave up 4 bases and J gave up 0 bases; unmatched junction bases: 2. Germline CDR1 ENHRY, CDR2 SYGVKD. CDR3 size: 14 residues. In DNA, the CDR3 is TGTGCCATCAGTGCGGACAGGGCCTCCTACGAGCAGTACTTC. Translated, it gives CAISADRASYEQYF.

This rearrangement joins TRBV28 to TRBJ2-3; possibly TRBD2 for D (6 bases). This CDR3 region has 15 residues. From germline, CDR1 is MDHEN and CDR2 SYDVKM. With 2 bases removed from V and 5 bases from J, the gap between germline ends came to 14 bases. CDR3 bases: TGTGCCAGCAGTTTAGTAGCGGTAGGGGAAGATACGCAGTATTTT. Amino acid sequence: CASSLVAVGEDTQYF.